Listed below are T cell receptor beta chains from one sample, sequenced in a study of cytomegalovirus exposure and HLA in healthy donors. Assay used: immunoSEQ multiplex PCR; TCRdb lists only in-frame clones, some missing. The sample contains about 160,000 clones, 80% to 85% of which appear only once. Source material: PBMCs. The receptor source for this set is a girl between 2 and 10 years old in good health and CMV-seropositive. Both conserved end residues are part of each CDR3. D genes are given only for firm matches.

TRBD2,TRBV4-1,CASSHWRREVKFSGANVLTF
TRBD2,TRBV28,CASSSRTSGRGEQYF
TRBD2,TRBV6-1,CASSEKLWTSGRNEQFF
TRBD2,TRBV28,CASNFLRTSGDTQYF
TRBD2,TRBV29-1,CSVTGLAGGSDYNEQFF
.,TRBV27,CASSLRAGDGYTF
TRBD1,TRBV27,CASRRDRAYSNQPQHF
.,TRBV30,CAWSAKRETQYF
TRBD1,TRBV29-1,CSAPDQGQGAGTEAFF
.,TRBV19,CATRATSRETQYF
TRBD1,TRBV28,CASRRRGGPREKLFF
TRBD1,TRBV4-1,CASSQRAGGNSPLHF
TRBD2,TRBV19,CASSIGLAGLYNEQFF